The 25 T cell receptor beta chains in this list originate from one sample, sequenced in a study of human T cells and chemical hapten exposure. Described time point: patch test 1, 2 weeks after DPC sensitization. Regarding treatment: therapeutic diphenylcyclopropenone sensitization with weekly scalp DPC. TCRdb ran MiXCR on the RACE reads and lists one entry per CDR3 protein. The sample holds about 360,000 distinct CDR3 sequences; about 4.8% are singletons and the top ten take under 3%. The sequenced sample was whole blood, obtained in connection with sensitization to the hapten diphenylcyclopropenone (DPC). These receptors came from a woman in her 50s with alopecia areata. Some clones in this sample may be carry-over from other donors' samples.

This clonotype appeared many times. CDR3 region: CASSPPSSETQYF. The DNA for the CDR3 is TGTGCCAGCTCACCACCTTCCTCGGAGACCCAGTACTTC. This chain links TRBV18 with TRBJ2-5; D is unresolved. CDR1 and CDR2 (germline): KGHSH, LQKENI. The V end was cut by 0 bases, the J end by 5 bases, with 7 bases between. The CDR3 sequence is 13 residues long.

This clonotype was picked up many times. The V gene is TRBV11-3, the J gene TRBJ2-5; TRBD1 or TRBD2 may be the D gene (5 bases each). CDR3 length: 13 amino acids. Germline CDR1 is SGHNT and CDR2 is YENEEA. Trimming took off 5 bases at V and 4 bases at J, with 11 bases between the two ends. The CDR3 region is CASSMGPRETQYF. The CDR3 region has the DNA TGTGCCAGCAGCATGGGACCTCGAGAGACCCAGTACTTC.

This clonotype was counted many times. The rearrangement links TRBV27 to TRBJ1-4; D gene ambiguous. Germline V lookup: CDR1 MNHEY, CDR2 SMNVEV (reference sequence). V was trimmed by 1 base and J by 7 bases, leaving 10 bases between them. The CDR3 is 14 residues long. The DNA for the CDR3 is TGTGCCAGCAGTTTATTCCCCCTGGGTGAAAAACTGTTTTTT. Translation: CASSLFPLGEKLFF.

The table lists this clonotype with many counts. The rearrangement joins TRBV7-2 to TRBJ2-3; 12 bases align to TRBD2. V was clipped by 6 bases and J by 5 bases; unmatched bases: 6. Germline V gene lookup returns CDR1 SGHTA and CDR2 FQGNSA. This CDR3 has 15 residues. As DNA, the CDR3 is TGTGCCAGCAGATGGGCTAGCGGGGGGGAAGATACGCAGTATTTT. This gives the protein CASRWASGGEDTQYF.

Turning to this clonotype: A junction end diverges from the germline sequence, so it may reflect a read error. The chain joins TRBV27 to TRBJ2-5; no clear D. Per germline, CDR1 MNHEY and CDR2 SMNVEV (reference sequence). This CDR3 comprises 14 residues. The CDR3: CAGSSRSGWETQYF. The CDR3 region has the DNA TGTGCCGGCAGTTCGCGGTCTGGGTGGGAGACCCAGTACTTC.

The J gene is TRBJ2-1, the V gene TRBV19; 10 nucleotides match TRBD2. V lost 5 bases, J lost 9 bases, and 4 bases stayed unmatched. The CDR3 runs to 13 residues. Germline V gene data show CDR1 as LNHDA and CDR2 as SQIVND (reference sequence). CDR3 DNA sequence: TGTGCCAGTAGTGGGACTAGCGAAGGTGAGCAGTTCTTC. Its translation: CASSGTSEGEQFF.

This clonotype was seen repeatedly, ten times or more. The gene calls are TRBV10-2 and TRBJ1-1, with 7 bases fitting TRBD1. There are 12 residues in the CDR3. V gave up 4 bases and J gave up 11 bases; unmatched junction bases: 7. Germline V gene lookup returns CDR1 WSHSY and CDR2 SAAADI. The CDR3 DNA sequence: TGCGCCAGCAGTGCCATGGACAGGCTGGCTTTCTTT. Its translation: CASSAMDRLAFF.

This clonotype was counted at least ten times. The chain carries TRBV5-1 and TRBJ1-2, with D perhaps TRBD1 (6 bases). Germline lookup yields CDR1 SGHRS and CDR2 YFSETQ. The length of the CDR3 is 16 residues. The ends were cut back, 4 bases at V and 8 bases at J, with 24 bases in the middle. The CDR3 sequence is CASSNKDSAFLDGYTF. Here the CDR3 DNA reads TGCGCCAGCAGCAATAAGGACAGTGCCTTTTTGGACGGCTACACCTTC.

This clonotype was counted at least ten times. This chain links TRBV6-1 with TRBJ2-7; D remains unclear. The germline V and J ends were trimmed by 11 bases and 3 bases, with 11 bases remaining between them. Looked up from germline, CDR1 is MNHNS and CDR2 is SASEGT. The CDR3 has 11 amino acids. Here the CDR3 DNA reads TGTGCCGGAACGATGGGCTACGAGCAGTACTTC. Protein: CAGTMGYEQYF.

The rearrangement uses TRBV12-3 or TRBV12-4 and TRBJ1-6, with D hard to call. V was shortened by 3 bases and J by 8 bases, with 11 bases between the two germline ends. The CDR3 loop spans 14 amino acids. The CDR3 DNA follows: TGTGCCAGCAGTTTTGGTACAGCGTATTCACCCCTCCACTTT. Protein: CASSFGTAYSPLHF.

In its sample, this clonotype was seen many times. This chain links TRBV20-1 with TRBJ1-2; possible D gene TRBD1, 5 bases. Between the trimmed V and J ends, which lost 4 bases and 6 bases, there was a span of 9 bases. The CDR3 loop spans 11 amino acids. Germline CDR1 is DFQATT and CDR2 is SNEGSKA (reference sequence). The chain's CDR3 is CSATQGNGYTF. CDR3 sequence (DNA): TGCAGTGCTACGCAGGGAAATGGCTACACCTTC.

This clonotype was seen ten or more times. The rearrangement uses TRBV12-3 or TRBV12-4 and TRBJ2-1, with D unclear. The CDR3 contains 13 residues. Trimming took off 1 base at V and 2 bases at J, with 3 bases between the two ends. CDR3 sequence: CASSLEAYNEQFF. CDR3 bases: TGTGCCAGCAGTTTAGAAGCCTACAATGAGCAGTTCTTC.

Points on this clonotype: This may arise from a read error, as a much more abundant clone is one base away. The V and J genes are TRBV30 and TRBJ2-3, with a weak D call TRBD1 (5 bases). Trimming took 3 bases from V and 1 from J, leaving 14 bases between them. Germline-derived CDR1 and CDR2 are GTSNPN and SVGIG (reference sequence). The CDR3 is 15 residues long. The DNA of the CDR3 is TGTGCCTGGAGAAGTGGGGCTACCCGCACAGATACGCAGTATTTT. As protein: CAWRSGATRTDTQYF. The full variable domain, rest sourced from reference TRBV30 and TRBJ2-3, is SQTIHQWPATLVQPVGSPLSLECTVEGTSNPNLYWYRQAAGRGLQLLFYSVGIGQISSEVPQNLSASRPQDRQFILSSKKLLLSDSGFYLCAWRSGATRTDTQYFGPGTRLTVL.

The J gene is TRBJ2-1, the V gene TRBV7-2, with TRBD2 matching over 11 bases. With V trimmed by 5 bases and J by 8 bases, 5 bases remained unmatched. The CDR3 runs to 14 residues. Germline lookup yields CDR1 SGHTA and CDR2 FQGNSA. CDR3 loop: CASSPRSGGDEQFF. In DNA, the CDR3 is TGTGCCAGCAGCCCACGTAGCGGGGGGGATGAGCAGTTCTTC.

This clonotype was counted ten times or more. The V call is TRBV29-1, the J call TRBJ2-3; 8 bases line up with TRBD2. V lost 4 bases, J lost 1 base, and 1 base stayed unmatched. Germline CDR1 reads SQVTM; CDR2 reads ANQGSEA. The CDR3 extends over 13 amino acids. DNA of the CDR3: TGCAGCGTTGCAGCGGGAGGCACAGATACGCAGTATTTT. It encodes CSVAAGGTDTQYF.

This chain joins TRBV5-1 and TRBJ2-3; 10 nucleotides line up with TRBD2. The CDR3 is 14 amino acids. The germline V gene has CDR1 SGHRS and CDR2 YFSETQ. Unmatched junction bases numbered 3, after V lost 3 bases and J lost 5 bases. CDR3 sequence reads: CASSSSGGLDTQYF. The CDR3 bases are TGCGCCAGCAGCTCTAGCGGGGGCTTAGATACGCAGTATTTT. The whole variable domain, filled in from reference TRBV5-1 and TRBJ2-3, reads KAGVTQTPRYLIKTRGQQVTLSCSPISGHRSVSWYQQTPGQGLQFLFEYFSETQRNKGNFPGRFSGRQFSNSRSEMNVSTLELGDSALYLCASSSSGGLDTQYFGPGTRLTVL.

Ten or more counts support this clonotype. V and J are TRBV28 and TRBJ2-1; D is perhaps TRBD2 (8 bases). V shed 6 bases and J shed 5 bases, with 17 bases lying between them. Germline V gene sequence: CDR1 MDHEN, CDR2 SYDVKM. The length of the CDR3 is 15 residues. The CDR3 loop is CASSFLAGQNNEQFF. DNA of the CDR3: TGTGCCAGCAGCTTTTTAGCGGGACAGAACAATGAGCAGTTCTTC.

This chain connects TRBV12-3 or TRBV12-4 to TRBJ2-7; perhaps TRBD1 as D (5 bases). The CDR3 is 13 residues long. V gave up 3 bases and J gave up 5 bases, with 11 bases separating them. Here the CDR3 reads CASSFGQTNEQYF. DNA of the CDR3: TGTGCCAGCAGTTTCGGACAAACTAACGAGCAGTACTTC.

This clonotype was detected only a few times. V is TRBV28 and J is TRBJ1-2; 10 positions match TRBD1. Per germline, CDR1 MDHEN and CDR2 SYDVKM. The length of the CDR3 is 14 residues. Trimming cost V 3 bases and J 8 bases; bases outside gene matches: 6. The CDR3: CASSFGTGVRGYTF. The CDR3 DNA follows: TGTGCCAGCAGTTTTGGGACAGGGGTTCGGGGCTACACCTTC.

This clonotype was recorded many times. The rearrangement uses TRBV2 and TRBJ2-7, with D unresolved. CDR1 and CDR2 (germline): SNHLY, FYNNEI. The CDR3 spans 12 residues. Trimming cost V 6 bases and J 4 bases, with 10 bases left between them. In nucleotides, the CDR3 is TGTGCCAGCAGCCCTGCCTTTTACGAGCAGTACTTC. It is translated as CASSPAFYEQYF.

This clonotype was counted at least ten times. The J gene is TRBJ1-1, the V gene TRBV11-2, with D unresolved. Trimming took 5 bases from V and 8 from J, leaving 15 bases between them. Per germline, CDR1 SGHAT and CDR2 FQNNGV. CDR3 length: 13 residues. Written as DNA, the CDR3 is TGTGCCAGCAGCCGAACCGGCTGGGCCGAAGCTTTCTTT. Translated, it gives CASSRTGWAEAFF.

This clonotype was observed many times. V gene TRBV28 combines with J gene TRBJ2-1, with 12 bases lining up with TRBD2. Per the germline V gene, CDR1 is MDHEN and CDR2 is SYDVKM. The CDR3 spans 16 residues. V dropped 5 bases and J dropped 12; count of bases not matched to a gene: 14. The CDR3 spells CASSARLAGEVEGQFF. CDR3 sequence (DNA): TGTGCCAGCAGTGCCCGACTAGCGGGAGAGGTGGAAGGGCAGTTCTTC. The whole variable domain, filled in from reference TRBV28 and TRBJ2-1, reads DVKVTQSSRYLVKRTGEKVFLECVQDMDHENMFWYRQDPGLGLRLIYFSYDVKMKEKGDIPEGYSVSREKKERFSLILESASTNQTSMYLCASSARLAGEVEGQFFGPGTRLTVL.

With regard to this clonotype: A single base separates this from a much larger clone, so it may be a read error. The rearrangement uses TRBV7-9 and TRBJ2-7; D unclear. CDR1 and CDR2 (germline): SEHNR, FQNEAQ (reference sequence). The CDR3 totals 13 residues. In DNA, the CDR3 is TGTACCAGCAGCTCTACGGCCCTTTACGAGCAGTACTTC. It is translated as CTSSSTALYEQYF.

This clonotype was recorded at least ten times. The chain has TRBV6-1 and TRBJ2-3; TRBD1 might be the D (5 bases). The CDR3 runs 13 residues. V shed 10 bases and J shed 0 bases, with 11 bases lying between them. Germline V lookup: CDR1 MNHNS, CDR2 SASEGT. CDR3 loop: CATLRGSTDTQYF. The CDR3 nucleotides are TGTGCCACCCTAAGGGGCAGCACAGATACGCAGTATTTT.

This clonotype came up many times. This chain joins TRBV20-1 and TRBJ1-4; maybe TRBD1 (6 bases). The CDR3 is made up of 14 amino acids. CDR1 is DFQATT, CDR2 SNEGSKA, per germline (reference sequence). With 1 base removed from V and 7 bases from J, the gap between germline ends came to 13 bases. As DNA, the CDR3 is TGCAGTGCTAGAGGTCGGGGGGCCGGTGAAAAACTGTTTTTT. Translating it yields CSARGRGAGEKLFF.